This T cell receptor (beta chain) was retrieved from a study of T cell changes during pregnancy in multiple sclerosis (dated by TCRdb to the late 2010s). Notes on the research overall: In women with multiple sclerosis, the researchers looked at how the T cell repertoire shifted as pregnancy progressed.

This clone has a single count. The antigen it recognizes is unknown. Per-nucleotide qualities are absent, and no much larger clonotype sits a single base away. V is shortened by 8 bases, J by 9 bases, and the region joining them spans 17 bases. The CDR3, from cysteine to phenylalanine, totals 14 residues. Solely the CDR3 DNA is kept, with 42 bases framed from the first base. The germline V gene encodes CDR1 MNHEY and CDR2 SMNVEV (reference sequence). Library preparation employed the immunoSEQ multiplex PCR assay. TCRdb retrieved this table from immuneACCESS and kept in-frame rearrangements only. Not all clones are present; in checked studies, unresolved V genes account for under half, and no reason is known for the remainder. The sample table records around 85,000 clones; about 90% of these occur just once. The ten biggest clones cover roughly 4% of the sample.

The V and J genes are TRBV27 and TRBJ1-6, with TRBD1 perhaps the D gene, on 5 matching bases. The TCR was taken from a female donor in good health, serving as a control in a pregnancy study. Some clones in this sample may be carry-over from other donors' samples. The material was PBMCs, obtained in the first trimester of pregnancy. CDR3 reads: CASGGLSSFSPLHF. The DNA is as follows: TGTGCCAGCGGGGGACTTTCCTCATTTTCACCCCTCCACTTT.